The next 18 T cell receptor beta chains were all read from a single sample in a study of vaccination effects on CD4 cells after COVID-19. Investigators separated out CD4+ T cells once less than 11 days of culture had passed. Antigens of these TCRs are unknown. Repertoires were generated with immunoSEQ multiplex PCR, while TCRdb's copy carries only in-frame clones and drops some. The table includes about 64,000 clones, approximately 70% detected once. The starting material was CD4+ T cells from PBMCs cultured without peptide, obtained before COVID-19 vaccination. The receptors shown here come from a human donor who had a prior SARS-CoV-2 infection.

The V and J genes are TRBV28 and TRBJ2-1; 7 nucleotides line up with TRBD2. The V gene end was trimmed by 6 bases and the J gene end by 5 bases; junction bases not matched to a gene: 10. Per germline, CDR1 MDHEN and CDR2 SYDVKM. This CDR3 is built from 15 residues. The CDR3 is CASSIAGSTHNEQFF. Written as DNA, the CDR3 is TGTGCCAGCAGCATAGCGGGTTCCACCCACAATGAGCAGTTCTTC.

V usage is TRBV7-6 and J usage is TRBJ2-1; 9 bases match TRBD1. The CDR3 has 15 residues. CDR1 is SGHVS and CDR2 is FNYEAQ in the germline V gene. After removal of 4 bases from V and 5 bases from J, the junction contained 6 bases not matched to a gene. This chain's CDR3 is CASSSGTGLHNEQFF. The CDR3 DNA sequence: TGTGCCAGCAGCTCCGGGACAGGGCTTCACAATGAGCAGTTCTTC.

CDR3 residues: CASTPGASYNSPLHF. As DNA, the CDR3 is TGTGCCAGTACCCCGGGGGCGAGCTATAATTCACCCCTCCACTTT. The chain is built from TRBV19 and TRBJ1-6, with D perhaps TRBD1 (6 bases). Per germline, CDR1 LNHDA and CDR2 SQIVND (reference sequence). The CDR3 runs 15 residues. Trimming cost V 7 bases and J 3 bases, with 13 bases left between them. The full variable domain, its missing parts supplied by reference TRBV19 and TRBJ1-6, is DGGITQSPKYLFRKEGQNVTLSCEQNLNHDAMYWYRQDPGQGLRLIYYSQIVNDFQKGDIAEGYSVSREKKESFPLTVTSAQKNPTAFYLCASTPGASYNSPLHFGNGTRLTVT.

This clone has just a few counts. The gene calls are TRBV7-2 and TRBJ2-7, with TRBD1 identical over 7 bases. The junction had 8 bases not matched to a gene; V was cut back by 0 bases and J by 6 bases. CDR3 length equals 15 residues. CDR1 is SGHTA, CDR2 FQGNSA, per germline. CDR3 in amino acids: CASSLALQGLSEQYF. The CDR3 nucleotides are TGTGCCAGCAGCTTAGCGTTACAGGGGCTCTCCGAGCAGTACTTC.

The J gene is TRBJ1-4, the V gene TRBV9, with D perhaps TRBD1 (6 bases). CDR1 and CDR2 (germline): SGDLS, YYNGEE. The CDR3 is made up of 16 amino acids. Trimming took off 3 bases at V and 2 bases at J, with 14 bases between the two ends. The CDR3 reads CASSGGQFGTNEKLFF. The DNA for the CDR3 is TGTGCCAGCAGCGGGGGGCAGTTCGGGACTAATGAAAAACTGTTTTTT. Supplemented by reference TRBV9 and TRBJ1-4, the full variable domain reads DSGVTQTPKHLITATGQRVTLRCSPRSGDLSVYWYQQSLDQGLQFLIQYYNGEERAKGNILERFSAQQFPDLHSELNLSSLELGDSALYFCASSGGQFGTNEKLFFGSGTQLSVL.

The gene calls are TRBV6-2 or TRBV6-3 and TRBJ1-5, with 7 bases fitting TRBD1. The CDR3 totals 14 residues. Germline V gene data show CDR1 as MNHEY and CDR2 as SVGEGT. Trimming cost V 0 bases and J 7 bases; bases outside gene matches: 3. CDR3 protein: CASSYSTGAQPQHF. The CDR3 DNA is TGTGCCAGCAGTTACTCCACAGGGGCCCAGCCCCAGCATTTT.

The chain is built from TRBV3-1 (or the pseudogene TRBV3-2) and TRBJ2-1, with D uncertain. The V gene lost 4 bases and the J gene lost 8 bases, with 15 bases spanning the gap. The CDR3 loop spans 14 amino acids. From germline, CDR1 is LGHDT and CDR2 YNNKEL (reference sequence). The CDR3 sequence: CASSPPMRSHEQFF. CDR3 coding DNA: TGTGCCAGCAGCCCCCCTATGCGGTCCCATGAGCAGTTCTTC.

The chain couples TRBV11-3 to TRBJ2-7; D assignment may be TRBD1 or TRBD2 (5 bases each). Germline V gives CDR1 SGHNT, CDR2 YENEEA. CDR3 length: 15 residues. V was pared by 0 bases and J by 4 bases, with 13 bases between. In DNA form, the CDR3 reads TGTGCCAGCAGCTTAGAGCCGGGACCAATTTACGAGCAGTACTTC. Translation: CASSLEPGPIYEQYF.

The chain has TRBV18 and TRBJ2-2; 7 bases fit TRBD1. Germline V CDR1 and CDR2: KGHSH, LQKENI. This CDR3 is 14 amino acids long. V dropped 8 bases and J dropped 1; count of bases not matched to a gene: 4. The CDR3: CASRTGKNTGELFF. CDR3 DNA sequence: TGTGCCAGCCGGACAGGAAAGAACACCGGGGAGCTGTTTTTT.

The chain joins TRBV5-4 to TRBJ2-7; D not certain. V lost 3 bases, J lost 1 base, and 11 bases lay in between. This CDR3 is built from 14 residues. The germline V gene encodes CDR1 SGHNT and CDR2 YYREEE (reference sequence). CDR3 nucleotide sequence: TGTGCCAGCAGCTACGGGCTCACTTCCTACGAGCAGTACTTC. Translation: CASSYGLTSYEQYF.

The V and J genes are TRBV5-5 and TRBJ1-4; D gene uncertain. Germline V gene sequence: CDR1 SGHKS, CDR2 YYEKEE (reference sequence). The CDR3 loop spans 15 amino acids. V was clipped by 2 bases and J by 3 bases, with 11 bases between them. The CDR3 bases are TGTGCCAGCAGCTTTTCAAGGACCTCTAATGAAAAACTGTTTTTT. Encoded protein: CASSFSRTSNEKLFF.

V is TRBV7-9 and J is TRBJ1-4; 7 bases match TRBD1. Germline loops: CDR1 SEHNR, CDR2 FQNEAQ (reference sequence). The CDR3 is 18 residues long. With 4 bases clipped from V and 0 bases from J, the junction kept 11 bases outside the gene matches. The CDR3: CASSSTQGTTSTNEKLFF. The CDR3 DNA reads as TGTGCCAGCAGCTCCACACAGGGGACCACCTCAACTAATGAAAAACTGTTTTTT. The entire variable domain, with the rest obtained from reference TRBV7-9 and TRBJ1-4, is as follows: DTGVSQNPRHKITKRGQNVTFRCDPISEHNRLYWYRQTLGQGPEFLTYFQNEAQLEKSRLLSDRFSAERPKGSFSTLEIQRTEQGDSAMYLCASSSTQGTTSTNEKLFFGSGTQLSVL.

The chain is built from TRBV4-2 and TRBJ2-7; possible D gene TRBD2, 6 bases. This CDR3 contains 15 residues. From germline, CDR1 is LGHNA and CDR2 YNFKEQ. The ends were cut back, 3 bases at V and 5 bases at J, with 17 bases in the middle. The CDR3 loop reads CASSQRGGLFNEQYF. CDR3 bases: TGTGCCAGCAGCCAGCGGGGTGGACTATTTAACGAGCAGTACTTC.

The chain's CDR3 is CASSTRDRRREGLYTGELFF. CDR3 DNA: TGTGCCAGCTCTACCCGGGACAGGCGACGCGAAGGGTTGTACACCGGGGAGCTGTTTTTT. This chain joins TRBV18 and TRBJ2-2; 8 bases fit TRBD1. CDR1 KGHSH and CDR2 LQKENI come from the germline V gene. The V segment lost 6 bases and the J segment 3 bases; nucleotides outside the gene matches: 21. The CDR3 is made up of 20 amino acids.

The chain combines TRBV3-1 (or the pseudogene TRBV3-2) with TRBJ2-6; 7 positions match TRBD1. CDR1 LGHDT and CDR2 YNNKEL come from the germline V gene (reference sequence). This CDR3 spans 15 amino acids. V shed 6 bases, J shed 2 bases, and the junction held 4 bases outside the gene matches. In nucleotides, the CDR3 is TGTGCCAGCAGTATCCAGGGGGCTGGGGCCAACGTCCTGACTTTC. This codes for CASSIQGAGANVLTF.

CDR3 bases: TGCGCCAGCAGCTTGTTTTTTTCGGGACAGAGTAATTCACCCCTCCACTTT. This codes for CASSLFFSGQSNSPLHF. The V gene is TRBV5-1, the J gene TRBJ1-6; 7 bases are shared with TRBD1. The V and J ends lost 1 base and 6 bases, in that order; junction bases with no gene match: 10. CDR3 length equals 17 residues. Germline V CDR1 and CDR2: SGHRS, YFSETQ.

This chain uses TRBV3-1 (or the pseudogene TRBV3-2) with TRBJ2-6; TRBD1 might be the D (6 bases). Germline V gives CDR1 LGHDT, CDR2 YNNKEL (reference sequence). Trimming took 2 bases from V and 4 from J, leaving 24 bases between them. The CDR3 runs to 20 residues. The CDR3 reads CASSQMHGTPGFEGANVLTF. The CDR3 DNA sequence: TGTGCCAGCAGCCAAATGCACGGGACACCTGGTTTCGAAGGGGCCAACGTCCTGACTTTC.

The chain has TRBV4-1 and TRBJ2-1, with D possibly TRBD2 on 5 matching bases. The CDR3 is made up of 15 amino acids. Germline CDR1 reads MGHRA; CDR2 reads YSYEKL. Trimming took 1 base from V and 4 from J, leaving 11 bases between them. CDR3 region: CASSQVPRVYNEQFF. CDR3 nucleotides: TGCGCCAGCAGCCAAGTTCCGCGGGTGTACAATGAGCAGTTCTTC.